Following are 5 T cell receptor beta chains from one sample sequenced in a study of cytomegalovirus exposure and HLA in healthy donors. The PCR made use of 60 Vbeta and 13 Jbeta primers. Profiled with immunoSEQ multiplex PCR; TCRdb holds only in-frame clones, not every one. Here the sample spans 150,000 to 200,000 clones, around 77% being singletons. The specimen sequenced was PBMCs. The receptor source for this set is a man aged 60 to 69 in good health and CMV-seronegative.

V gene TRBV27 combines with J gene TRBJ2-2; 14 positions agree with TRBD2. Per germline, CDR1 MNHEY and CDR2 SMNVEV (reference sequence). The CDR3 is made up of 16 amino acids. The J segment lost 5 bases and the V segment lost 8 bases, leaving 7 bases of the junction unmatched. Here the CDR3 DNA reads TGTGCCAGCGGCAGACTAGCGGGAGGGCCGACCGGGGAGCTGTTTTTT. It yields the protein CASGRLAGGPTGELFF.

This clone was counted between two and nine times. The chain carries TRBV18 and TRBJ2-3; TRBD2 agrees at 14 bases. Germline trimming cut 3 bases from V and 4 bases from J; bases unmatched to any gene: 12. Germline-derived CDR1 and CDR2 are KGHSH and LQKENI. This CDR3 has 19 amino acids. The DNA for the CDR3 is TGTGCCAGCTCACCGCTAGGCGGGACTAGCGGGAGAAAGGCAGATACGCAGTATTTT. Its protein product is CASSPLGGTSGRKADTQYF.

The chain has TRBV10-3 and TRBJ1-4; 9 bases agree with TRBD1. The germline V gene encodes CDR1 ENHRY and CDR2 SYGVKD. The junction had 2 bases not matched to a gene; V was cut back by 3 bases and J by 6 bases. CDR3 length equals 14 residues. For the CDR3, the DNA is TGTGCCATCAGTGATTGGGACAGGGATGAAAAACTGTTTTTT. Amino acid sequence: CAISDWDRDEKLFF.

The chain is built from TRBV2 and TRBJ1-2; D gene unclear. V gave up 7 bases and J gave up 12 bases, with 21 bases separating them. Per germline, CDR1 SNHLY and CDR2 FYNNEI. This CDR3 has 13 amino acids. The CDR3 loop is CASTEGPHGRDTF. The CDR3 region has the DNA TGTGCCAGCACCGAGGGCCCCCACGGTCGAGACACCTTC.

A few counts support this clone. The rearrangement joins TRBV14 to TRBJ1-1; 9 bases fit TRBD1. The CDR3 consists of 16 residues. Unmatched junction bases numbered 6, after V lost 3 bases and J lost 1 base. CDR1 is SGHDN, CDR2 FVKESK, per germline. CDR3 DNA sequence: TGTGCCAGCAGCCAGCGTCGGGGACAGGGGAACACTGAAGCTTTCTTT. Protein: CASSQRRGQGNTEAFF.